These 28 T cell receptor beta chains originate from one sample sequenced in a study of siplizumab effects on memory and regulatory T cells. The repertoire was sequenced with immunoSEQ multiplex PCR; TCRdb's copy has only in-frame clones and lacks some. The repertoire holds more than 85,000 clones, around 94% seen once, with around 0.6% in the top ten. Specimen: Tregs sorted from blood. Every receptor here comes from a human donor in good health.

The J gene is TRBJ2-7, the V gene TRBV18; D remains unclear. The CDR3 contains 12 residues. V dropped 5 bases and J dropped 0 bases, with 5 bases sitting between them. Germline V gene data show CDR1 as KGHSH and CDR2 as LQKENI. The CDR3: CASSSSSYEQYF. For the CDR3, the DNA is TGTGCCAGCTCATCGAGCTCCTACGAGCAGTACTTC. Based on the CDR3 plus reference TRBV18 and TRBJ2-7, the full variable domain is NAGVMQNPRHLVRRRGQEARLRCSPMKGHSHVYWYRQLPEEGLKFMVYLQKENIIDESGMPKERFSAEFPKEGPSILRIQQVVRGDSAAYFCASSSSSYEQYFGPGTRLTVT.

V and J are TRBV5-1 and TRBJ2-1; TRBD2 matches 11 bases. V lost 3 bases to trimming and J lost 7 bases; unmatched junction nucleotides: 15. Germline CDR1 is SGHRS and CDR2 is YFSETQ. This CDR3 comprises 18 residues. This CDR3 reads CASSYLRTGTSGSNEQFF. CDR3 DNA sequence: TGCGCCAGCAGCTACCTTCGTACCGGGACTAGCGGCTCAAATGAGCAGTTCTTC.

CDR3 amino acids: CASSSGTPGNTIYF. The CDR3 coding sequence is TGTGCCAGCAGTTCCGGAACGCCCGGAAACACCATATATTTT. This rearrangement joins TRBV6-5 to TRBJ1-3; D not resolved. V lost 4 bases and J lost 4, with 11 bases in between. This CDR3 contains 14 residues. Germline CDR1 MNHEY, CDR2 SVGAGI.

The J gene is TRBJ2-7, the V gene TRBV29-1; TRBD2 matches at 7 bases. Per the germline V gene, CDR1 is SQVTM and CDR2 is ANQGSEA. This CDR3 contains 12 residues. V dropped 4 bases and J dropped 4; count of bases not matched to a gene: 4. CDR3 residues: CSVASGVYEQYF. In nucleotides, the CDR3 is TGCAGCGTTGCTAGCGGAGTGTACGAGCAGTACTTC.

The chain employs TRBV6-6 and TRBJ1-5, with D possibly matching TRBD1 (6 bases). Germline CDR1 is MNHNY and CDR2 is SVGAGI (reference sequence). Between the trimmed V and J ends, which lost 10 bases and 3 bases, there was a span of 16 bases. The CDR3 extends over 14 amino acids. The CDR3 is CATKFGQNNQPQHF. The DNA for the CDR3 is TGTGCCACCAAATTTGGACAGAACAATCAGCCCCAGCATTTT.

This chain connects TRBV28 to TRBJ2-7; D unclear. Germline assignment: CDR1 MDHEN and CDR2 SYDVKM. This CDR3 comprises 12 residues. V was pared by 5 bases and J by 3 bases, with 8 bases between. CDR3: CASSPHHYEQYF. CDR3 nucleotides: TGTGCCAGCAGTCCCCACCACTACGAGCAGTACTTC.

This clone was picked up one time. This CDR3 reads CASSKGTRDYEQYF. CDR3 sequence (DNA): TGTGCCAGCAGCAAAGGGACGCGTGACTACGAGCAGTACTTC. J is TRBJ2-7 and V is TRBV9; either TRBD1 or TRBD2 may fit D (5 bases each). Per the germline V gene, CDR1 is SGDLS and CDR2 is YYNGEE. The V end lost 4 bases, the J end lost 3 bases, and 14 bases lay between the germline ends. The CDR3 contains 14 residues.

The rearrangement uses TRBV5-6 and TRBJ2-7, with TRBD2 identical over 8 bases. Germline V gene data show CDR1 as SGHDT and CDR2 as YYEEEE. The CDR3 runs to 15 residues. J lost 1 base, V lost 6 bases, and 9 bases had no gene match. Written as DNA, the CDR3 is TGTGCCAGCATCCGGGGGGGACACCTTTCCTACGAGCAGTACTTC. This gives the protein CASIRGGHLSYEQYF.

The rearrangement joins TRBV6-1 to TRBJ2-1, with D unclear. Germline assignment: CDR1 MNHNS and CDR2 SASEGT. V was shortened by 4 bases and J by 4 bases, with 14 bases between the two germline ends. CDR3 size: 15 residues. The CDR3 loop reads CASSVFYLSYNEQFF. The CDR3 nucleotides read TGTGCCAGCAGTGTTTTTTATCTGTCTTACAATGAGCAGTTCTTC.

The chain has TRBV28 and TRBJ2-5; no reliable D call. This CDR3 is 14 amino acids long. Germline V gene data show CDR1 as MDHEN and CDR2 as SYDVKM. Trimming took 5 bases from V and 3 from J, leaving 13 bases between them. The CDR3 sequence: CASSLLEHKETQYF. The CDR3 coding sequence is TGTGCCAGCAGTCTATTGGAACATAAAGAGACCCAGTACTTC.

This CDR3 reads CASSLKGQGYEQYF. CDR3 DNA sequence: TGCGCCAGCAGCTTGAAGGGACAGGGCTACGAGCAGTACTTC. The chain employs TRBV5-1 and TRBJ2-7; TRBD1 matches 9 bases. The CDR3 totals 14 residues. Trimming cost V 1 base and J 3 bases; bases outside gene matches: 2. Germline V gene data show CDR1 as SGHRS and CDR2 as YFSETQ.

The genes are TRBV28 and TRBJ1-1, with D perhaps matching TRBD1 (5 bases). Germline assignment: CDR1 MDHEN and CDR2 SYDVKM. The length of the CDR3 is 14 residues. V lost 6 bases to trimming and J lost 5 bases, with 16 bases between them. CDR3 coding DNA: TGTGCCAGCAGGATAGGGGCCTACGGTACTGAAGCTTTCTTT. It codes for CASRIGAYGTEAFF.

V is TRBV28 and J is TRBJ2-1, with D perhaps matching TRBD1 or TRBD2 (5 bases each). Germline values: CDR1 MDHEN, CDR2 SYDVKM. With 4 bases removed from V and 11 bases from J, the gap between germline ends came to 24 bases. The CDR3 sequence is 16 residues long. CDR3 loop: CASSSRVGRLGVKQFF. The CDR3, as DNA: TGTGCCAGCAGTTCCAGGGTCGGCAGGTTGGGGGTAAAGCAGTTCTTC. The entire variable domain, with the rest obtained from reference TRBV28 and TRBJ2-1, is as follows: DVKVTQSSRYLVKRTGEKVFLECVQDMDHENMFWYRQDPGLGLRLIYFSYDVKMKEKGDIPEGYSVSREKKERFSLILESASTNQTSMYLCASSSRVGRLGVKQFFGPGTRLTVL.

CDR3 bases: TGTGCCAGTAGCTCCGGGCAGCGTAATGAAAAACTGTTTTTT. Translated, it gives CASSSGQRNEKLFF. The chain uses TRBV19 and TRBJ1-4; no clear D. The germline V gene has CDR1 LNHDA and CDR2 SQIVND (reference sequence). Trimming took off 6 bases at V and 4 bases at J, with 12 bases between the two ends. The CDR3 extends over 14 amino acids.

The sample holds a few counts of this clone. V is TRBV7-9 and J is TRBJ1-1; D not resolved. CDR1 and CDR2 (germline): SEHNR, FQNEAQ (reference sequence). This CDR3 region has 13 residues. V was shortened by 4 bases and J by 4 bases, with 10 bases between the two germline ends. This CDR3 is CASSSVGITEAFF. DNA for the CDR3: TGTGCCAGCAGCTCCGTTGGAATCACTGAAGCTTTCTTT.

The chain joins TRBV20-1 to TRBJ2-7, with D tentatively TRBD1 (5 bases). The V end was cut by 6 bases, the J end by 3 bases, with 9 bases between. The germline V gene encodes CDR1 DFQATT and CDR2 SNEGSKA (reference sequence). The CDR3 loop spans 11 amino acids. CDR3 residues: CSAGDSYEQYF. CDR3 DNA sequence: TGCAGTGCAGGTGACAGCTACGAGCAGTACTTC.

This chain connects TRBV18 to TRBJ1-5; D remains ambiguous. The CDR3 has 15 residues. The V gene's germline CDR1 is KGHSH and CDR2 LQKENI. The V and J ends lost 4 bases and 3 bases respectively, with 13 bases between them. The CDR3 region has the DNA TGTGCCAGCTCACTACTCGGACGGGACAATCAGCCCCAGCATTTT. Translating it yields CASSLLGRDNQPQHF.

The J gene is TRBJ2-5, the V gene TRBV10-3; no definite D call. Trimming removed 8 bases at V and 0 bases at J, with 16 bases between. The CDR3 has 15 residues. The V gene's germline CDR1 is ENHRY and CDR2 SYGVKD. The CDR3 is CAIGSQDQYQETQYF. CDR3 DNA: TGTGCCATCGGTTCGCAAGATCAGTACCAAGAGACCCAGTACTTC.

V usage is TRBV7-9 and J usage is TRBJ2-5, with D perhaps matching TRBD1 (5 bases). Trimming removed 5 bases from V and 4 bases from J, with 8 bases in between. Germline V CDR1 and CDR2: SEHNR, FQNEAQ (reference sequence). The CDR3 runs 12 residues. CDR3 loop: CASSPQGETQYF. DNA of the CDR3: TGTGCCAGCAGCCCCCAGGGAGAGACCCAGTACTTC. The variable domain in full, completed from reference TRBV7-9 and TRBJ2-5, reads DTGVSQNPRHKITKRGQNVTFRCDPISEHNRLYWYRQTLGQGPEFLTYFQNEAQLEKSRLLSDRFSAERPKGSFSTLEIQRTEQGDSAMYLCASSPQGETQYFGPGTRLLVL.

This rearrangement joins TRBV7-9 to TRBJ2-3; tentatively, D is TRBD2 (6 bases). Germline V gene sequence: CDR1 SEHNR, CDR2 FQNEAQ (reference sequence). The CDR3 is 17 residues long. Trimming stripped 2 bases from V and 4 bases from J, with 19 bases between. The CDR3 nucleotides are TGTGCCAGCAGCTTAAGTCTTCGGGGGAGCAGCTCAGATACGCAGTATTTT. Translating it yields CASSLSLRGSSSDTQYF.

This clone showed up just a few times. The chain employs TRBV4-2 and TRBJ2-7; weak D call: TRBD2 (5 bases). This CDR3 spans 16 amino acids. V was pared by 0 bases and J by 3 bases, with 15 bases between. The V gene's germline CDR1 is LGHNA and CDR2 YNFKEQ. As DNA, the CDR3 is TGTGCCAGCAGCCAAGATTATGGACTCGCTAGCTACGAGCAGTACTTC. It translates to CASSQDYGLASYEQYF.

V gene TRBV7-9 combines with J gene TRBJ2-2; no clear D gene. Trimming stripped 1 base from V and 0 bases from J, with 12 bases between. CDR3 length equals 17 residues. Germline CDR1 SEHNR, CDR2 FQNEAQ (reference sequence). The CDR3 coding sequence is TGTGCCAGCAGCTTAGGTTGGCCCAACGCGAACACCGGGGAGCTGTTTTTT. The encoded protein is CASSLGWPNANTGELFF.

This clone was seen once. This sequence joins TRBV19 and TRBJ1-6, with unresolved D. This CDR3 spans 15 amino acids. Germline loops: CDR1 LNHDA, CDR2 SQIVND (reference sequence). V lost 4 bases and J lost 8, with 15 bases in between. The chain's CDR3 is CASSTMVTPDSPLHF. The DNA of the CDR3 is TGTGCCAGTAGTACGATGGTAACCCCGGATTCACCCCTCCACTTT.

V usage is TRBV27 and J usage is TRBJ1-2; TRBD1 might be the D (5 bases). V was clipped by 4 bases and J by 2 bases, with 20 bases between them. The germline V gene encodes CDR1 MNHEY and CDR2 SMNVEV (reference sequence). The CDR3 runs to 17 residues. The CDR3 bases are TGTGCCAGCAGTTCTCCGGGACCGGGGAGAGGGAACTATGGCTACACCTTC. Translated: CASSSPGPGRGNYGYTF.

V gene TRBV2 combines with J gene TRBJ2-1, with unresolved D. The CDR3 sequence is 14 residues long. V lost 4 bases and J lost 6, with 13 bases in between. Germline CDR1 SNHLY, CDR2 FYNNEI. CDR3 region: CASSGFAGFNEQFF. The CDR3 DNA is TGTGCCAGCAGTGGTTTCGCCGGATTCAATGAGCAGTTCTTC.

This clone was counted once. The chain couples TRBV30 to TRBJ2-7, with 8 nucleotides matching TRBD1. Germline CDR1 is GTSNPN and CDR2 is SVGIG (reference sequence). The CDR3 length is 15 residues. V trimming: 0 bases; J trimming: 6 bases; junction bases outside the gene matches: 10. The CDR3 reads CAWSVLLAGGGEQYF. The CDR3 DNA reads TGTGCCTGGAGTGTCCTTTTGGCAGGGGGCGGCGAGCAGTACTTC.

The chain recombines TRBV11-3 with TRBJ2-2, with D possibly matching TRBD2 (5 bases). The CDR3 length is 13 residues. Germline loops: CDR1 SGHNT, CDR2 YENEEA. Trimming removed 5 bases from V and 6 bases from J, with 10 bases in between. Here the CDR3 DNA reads TGTGCCAGCAGCCCGGTGGGAGCCGGGGAGCTGTTTTTT. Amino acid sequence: CASSPVGAGELFF.

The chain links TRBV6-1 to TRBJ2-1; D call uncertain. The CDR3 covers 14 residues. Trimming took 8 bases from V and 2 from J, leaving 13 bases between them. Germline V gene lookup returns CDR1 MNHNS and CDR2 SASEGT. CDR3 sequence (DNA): TGTGCCAGCGGCAGGCGATTTGCCTACAATGAGCAGTTCTTC. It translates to CASGRRFAYNEQFF.